Reported below is one TCR beta chain. Its antigen is not identified. The CDR3 length is 16 residues. Per the germline V gene, CDR1 is MGHRA and CDR2 is YSYEKL. Trimming took off 6 bases at V and 3 bases at J, with 19 bases between the two ends. Sequenced by immunoSEQ multiplex PCR; TCRdb stores in-frame clones only, minus some. The sample carries more than 90,000 clones, about 90% recorded once. The sample comes from a study of CD4+ T cells in melanoma. Findings and limits, study-wide: Reportedly, melanoma neoantigen-specific CD4+ T cells showed varied differentiation states. A reported correlation linked neoantigen-specific CD4+ T cells to CD8+, macrophage and B cell function.

The clonotype was recovered from a human donor with melanoma. Source material: peripheral blood. V usage is TRBV4-1 and J usage is TRBJ2-3; TRBD1 is a possible D gene (5 bases). CDR3 coding DNA: TGCGCCAGCAGTGGTTCCGGCCAGGGTTGGACAGATACGCAGTATTTT. Encoded protein: CASSGSGQGWTDTQYF.